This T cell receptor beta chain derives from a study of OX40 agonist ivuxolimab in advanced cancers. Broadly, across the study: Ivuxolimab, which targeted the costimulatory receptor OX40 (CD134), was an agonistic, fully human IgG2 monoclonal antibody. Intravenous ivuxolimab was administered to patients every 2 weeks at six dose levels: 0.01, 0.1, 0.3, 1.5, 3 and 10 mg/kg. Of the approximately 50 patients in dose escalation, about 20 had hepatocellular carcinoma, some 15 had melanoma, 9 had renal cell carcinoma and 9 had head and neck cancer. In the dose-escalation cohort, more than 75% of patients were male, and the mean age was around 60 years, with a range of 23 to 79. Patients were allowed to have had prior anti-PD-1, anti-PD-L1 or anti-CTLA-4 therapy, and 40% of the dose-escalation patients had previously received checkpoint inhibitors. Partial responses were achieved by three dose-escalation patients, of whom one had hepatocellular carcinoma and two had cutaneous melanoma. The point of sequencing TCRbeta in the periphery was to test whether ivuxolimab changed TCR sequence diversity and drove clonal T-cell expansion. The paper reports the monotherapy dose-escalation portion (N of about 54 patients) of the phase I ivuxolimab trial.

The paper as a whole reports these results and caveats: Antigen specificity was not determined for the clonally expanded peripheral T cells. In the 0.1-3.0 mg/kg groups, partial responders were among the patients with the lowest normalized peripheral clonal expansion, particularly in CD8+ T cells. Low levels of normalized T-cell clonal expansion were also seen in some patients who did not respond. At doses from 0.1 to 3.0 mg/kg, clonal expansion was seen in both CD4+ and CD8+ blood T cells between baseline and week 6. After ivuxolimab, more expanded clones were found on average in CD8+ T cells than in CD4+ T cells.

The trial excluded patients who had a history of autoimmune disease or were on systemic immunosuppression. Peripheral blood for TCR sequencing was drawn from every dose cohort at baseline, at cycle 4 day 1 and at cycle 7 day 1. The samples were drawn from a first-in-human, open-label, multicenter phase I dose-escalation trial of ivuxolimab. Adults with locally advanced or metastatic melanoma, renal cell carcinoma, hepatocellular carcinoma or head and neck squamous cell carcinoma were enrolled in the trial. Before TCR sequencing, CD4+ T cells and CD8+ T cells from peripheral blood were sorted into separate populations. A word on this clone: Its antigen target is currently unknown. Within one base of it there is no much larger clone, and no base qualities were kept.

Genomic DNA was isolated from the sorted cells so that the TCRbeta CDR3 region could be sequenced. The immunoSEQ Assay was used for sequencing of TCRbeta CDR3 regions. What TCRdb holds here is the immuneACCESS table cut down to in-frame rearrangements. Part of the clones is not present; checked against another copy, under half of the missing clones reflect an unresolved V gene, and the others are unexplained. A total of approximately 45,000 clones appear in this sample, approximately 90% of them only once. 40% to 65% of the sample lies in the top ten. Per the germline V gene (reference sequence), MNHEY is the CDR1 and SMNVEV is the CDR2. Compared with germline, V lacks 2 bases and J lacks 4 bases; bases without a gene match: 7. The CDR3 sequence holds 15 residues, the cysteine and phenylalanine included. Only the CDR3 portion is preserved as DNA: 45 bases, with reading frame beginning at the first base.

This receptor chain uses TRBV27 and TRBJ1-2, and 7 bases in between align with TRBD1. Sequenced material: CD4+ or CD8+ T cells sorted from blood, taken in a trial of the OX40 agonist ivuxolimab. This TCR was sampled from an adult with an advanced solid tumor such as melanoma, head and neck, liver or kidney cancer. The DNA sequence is TGTGCCAGCAGTTTAACAGGGGCAGAAACCTATGGCTACACCTTC. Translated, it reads CASSLTGAETYGYTF.